The T cell receptor beta chain under discussion was sequenced for a study of CD8 T cells in Susac syndrome. Sequencing of TCR beta drew on CD8+ and CD4+ T cells from blood. Control patients had untreated stable or active relapsing-remitting multiple sclerosis by revised McDonald criteria. Germline CDR1 LNHNV, CDR2 YYDKDF (reference sequence). There are 14 residues in the CDR3. V was shortened by 3 bases and J by 1 base, with 9 bases between the two germline ends. Reverse transcription of roughly 0.45 to 1 ug RNA was performed with random hexamers. An immunoSEQ multiplex PCR amplified TCR beta CDR3 over 54 Vbeta and 13 Jbeta. TCRdb processed the immunoSEQ multiplex PCR reads anew with MiXCR; each CDR3 protein has one entry. The sample has 200,000 or so distinct CDR3 sequences, 90% to 95% seen once; the top ten hold 0.093%.

The gene calls are TRBV15 and TRBJ1-1; tentative D call: TRBD1 (5 bases). Sequencing was performed on CD4+ T cells from PBMCs. The origin of this receptor is a human donor with multiple sclerosis. CDR3: CATSSQGANTEAFF. CDR3 nucleotides: TGTGCCACCAGCAGTCAGGGTGCGAACACTGAAGCTTTCTTT.